Presented here are 9 T cell receptor beta chains from one specimen sequenced in a study of graft-versus-host responses after intestinal transplantation. Using immunoSEQ multiplex PCR, the repertoire was profiled, and TCRdb retains in-frame clones only, with some absent. The sample lists roughly 17,000 clones, approximately 80% occurring once. Processing was applied to graft tissue in order to liberate intraepithelial and lamina propria lymphocytes. Sequencing used ileum tissue, obtained 17 days after transplant. The origin of the receptors is a human patient who received an intestinal transplant, so some T cells may come from the graft donor.

As for this clone: The sample holds other DNA sequences that translate to the same CDR3. The chain combines TRBV5-1 with TRBJ2-7; D possibly corresponds to TRBD2 (6 bases). The CDR3 consists of 14 residues. CDR1 and CDR2 (germline): SGHRS, YFSETQ. Trimming cost V 2 bases and J 0 bases, with 9 bases left between them. This CDR3 is CASSLAGSSYEQYF. The CDR3 coding sequence is TGCGCCAGCAGCTTAGCGGGCAGCTCCTACGAGCAGTACTTC.

This clone turned up a few times. CDR3 residues: CASSLARGMNTEAFF. CDR3 in DNA: TGTGCCAGCAGCTTGGCCCGGGGGATGAACACTGAAGCTTTCTTT. The V call is TRBV5-4, the J call TRBJ1-1; perhaps TRBD1 as D (5 bases). There are 15 residues in the CDR3. V dropped 0 bases and J dropped 0 bases, with 9 bases sitting between them. The germline V gene encodes CDR1 SGHNT and CDR2 YYREEE (reference sequence).

This chain links TRBV6-1 with TRBJ1-6, with TRBD1 matching 12 bases. The germline V gene has CDR1 MNHNS and CDR2 SASEGT. The CDR3 extends over 15 amino acids. With V trimmed by 8 bases and J by 10 bases, 9 bases remained unmatched. This CDR3 reads CASLTGTGGQSPLHF. CDR3 coding DNA: TGTGCCAGCCTAACCGGGACAGGGGGCCAGTCACCCCTCCACTTT.

The chain has TRBV10-3 and TRBJ1-5, with 7 bases aligning to TRBD1. J lost 9 bases, V lost 11 bases, and 13 bases had no gene match. From germline, CDR1 is ENHRY and CDR2 SYGVKD. The length of the CDR3 is 13 residues. For the CDR3, the DNA is TGTGCCGCCGGGGACAGCCCCTCGGGGCCCCAGCATTTT. Protein product: CAAGDSPSGPQHF.

This chain joins TRBV19 and TRBJ2-7, with D perhaps matching TRBD1 or TRBD2 (6 bases each). Germline-derived CDR1 and CDR2 are LNHDA and SQIVND (reference sequence). The CDR3 length is 14 residues. V lost 11 bases to trimming and J lost 0 bases, with 17 bases between them. The DNA for the CDR3 is TGTGCCTCAAAGAGGGGGGAGAGCTCCTACGAGCAGTACTTC. This sequence encodes CASKRGESSYEQYF. The full variable domain, with the rest looked up from reference TRBV19 and TRBJ2-7, is DGGITQSPKYLFRKEGQNVTLSCEQNLNHDAMYWYRQDPGQGLRLIYYSQIVNDFQKGDIAEGYSVSREKKESFPLTVTSAQKNPTAFYLCASKRGESSYEQYFGPGTRLTVT.

The chain has TRBV19 and TRBJ1-5; D is uncertain. Looked up from germline, CDR1 is LNHDA and CDR2 is SQIVND (reference sequence). Trimming cost V 7 bases and J 4 bases, with 23 bases left between them. CDR3 length equals 17 residues. The CDR3 sequence: CASNPRRAEVGNQPQHF. CDR3 coding DNA: TGTGCCAGTAACCCTCGGCGGGCGGAGGTCGGTAATCAGCCCCAGCATTTT.

V gene TRBV14 combines with J gene TRBJ2-5; TRBD2 aligns across 13 bases. V shed 5 bases, J shed 1 base, and the junction held 1 base outside the gene matches. The V gene's germline CDR1 is SGHDN and CDR2 FVKESK. The length of the CDR3 is 15 residues. The CDR3 bases are TGTGCCAGCAGCAGGACTAGCGGGGGCCAAGAGACCCAGTACTTC. Translation gives CASSRTSGGQETQYF.

This sequence joins TRBV5-1 and TRBJ1-6; D possibly corresponds to TRBD1 (6 bases). The CDR3 is 16 amino acids. CDR1 is SGHRS and CDR2 is YFSETQ in the germline V gene. V lost 4 bases and J lost 6, with 17 bases in between. CDR3 nucleotides: TGCGCCAGCAGCGCCAAACAGGGAGGCAGTAATTCACCCCTCCACTTT. Translating it yields CASSAKQGGSNSPLHF.

A few counts support this clone. The chain is built from TRBV6-5 and TRBJ2-1; D may correspond to TRBD1 or TRBD2 (5 bases each). The germline V and J ends were trimmed by 7 bases and 5 bases, with 18 bases remaining between them. This CDR3 has 15 amino acids. Germline assignment: CDR1 MNHEY and CDR2 SVGAGI. CDR3 sequence reads: CASTTSGAWDNEQFF. The CDR3 bases are TGTGCCAGCACCACCTCCGGGGCTTGGGACAATGAGCAGTTCTTC.